The 25 T cell receptor beta chains below all came from one sample that was sequenced in a study of T cells in Graves' hyperthyroidism and ophthalmopathy. The source material, RNA transcripts, was used to amplify TCR beta CDR3 regions. Using the HTBI primer set, a first-round RT-PCR was run on the TCR CDR3. TCRdb re-called the multiplex PCR reads with MiXCR, one entry per CDR3 protein. The sample holds some 560,000 distinct CDR3 sequences; 11% to 15% are singletons and the top ten take about 15%. The sequenced material came from blood. These receptors all come from a woman aged 40 to 50 with Graves' hyperthyroidism.

This clonotype has ten or more counts. The chain has TRBV10-3 and TRBJ2-3, with D perhaps TRBD2 (6 bases). Germline V CDR1 and CDR2: ENHRY, SYGVKD. The CDR3 is made up of 16 amino acids. V was clipped by 3 bases and J by 1 base, with 14 bases between them. CDR3 in DNA: TGTGCCATCAGTGATATTATGCCTAGCGGCACAGATACGCAGTATTTT. Translating it yields CAISDIMPSGTDTQYF.

This clonotype came up many times. The rearrangement links TRBV12-3 or TRBV12-4 to TRBJ2-7; 12 nucleotides agree with TRBD2. The CDR3 totals 16 residues. The V gene end was trimmed by 5 bases and the J gene end by 2 bases; junction bases not matched to a gene: 7. This CDR3 is CASSRPGLAGTYEQYF. Written as DNA, the CDR3 is TGTGCCAGCAGTCGACCCGGACTAGCGGGGACCTACGAGCAGTACTTC.

This clonotype was observed at least ten times. This chain joins TRBV9 and TRBJ2-5; 7 bases agree with TRBD1. V trimming: 0 bases; J trimming: 2 bases; junction bases outside the gene matches: 1. This CDR3 has 14 residues. Germline values: CDR1 SGDLS, CDR2 YYNGEE. CDR3 bases: TGTGCCAGCAGCGTAGGGACAGGTCAAGAGACCCAGTACTTC. It translates to CASSVGTGQETQYF.

This sequence joins TRBV6-1 and TRBJ2-7, with TRBD2 as a possible D gene (5 bases). V was cut by 3 bases and J by 2 bases, with 14 bases left in between. CDR3 size: 15 residues. Germline assignment: CDR1 MNHNS and CDR2 SASEGT. CDR3 bases: TGTGCCAGCAGTGATCTGGGAGCCAAAACCTACGAGCAGTACTTC. Translated, it gives CASSDLGAKTYEQYF.

The table lists this clonotype with many counts. The CDR3, as DNA: TGTGCCAGCAGTTTCCGGACGTTCCAGGGCGAGCAGTACTTC. Its translation: CASSFRTFQGEQYF. V gene TRBV28 combines with J gene TRBJ2-7, with D possibly matching TRBD1 (5 bases). The germline V gene encodes CDR1 MDHEN and CDR2 SYDVKM. V lost 3 bases to trimming and J lost 6 bases, with 15 bases between them. This CDR3 has 14 residues. The full variable domain, its missing parts supplied by reference TRBV28 and TRBJ2-7, is DVKVTQSSRYLVKRTGEKVFLECVQDMDHENMFWYRQDPGLGLRLIYFSYDVKMKEKGDIPEGYSVSREKKERFSLILESASTNQTSMYLCASSFRTFQGEQYFGPGTRLTVT.

This clonotype was seen repeatedly, ten times or more. The chain links TRBV30 to TRBJ1-1; D not resolved. The V and J ends lost 2 bases and 3 bases respectively, with 10 bases between them. CDR1 is GTSNPN and CDR2 is SVGIG in the germline V gene (reference sequence). The CDR3 length is 13 residues. The CDR3: CAWSPYLDTEAFF. In DNA form, the CDR3 reads TGTGCCTGGAGTCCCTACCTGGACACTGAAGCTTTCTTT.

This clonotype was detected a few times. Its ends do not fully match the called genes, so a read error is possible. The chain recombines TRBV7-2 with TRBJ2-1; no firm D call. The length of the CDR3 is 14 residues. From germline, CDR1 is SGHTA and CDR2 FQGNSA. CDR3 region: CASNLALASKEQFF. For the CDR3, the DNA is TGTGCCAGCAACTTAGCCTTAGCTTCAAAGGAGCAGTTCTTC. The full variable domain, in which reference TRBV7-2 and TRBJ2-1 provide the parts outside the CDR3, is GAGVSQSPSNKVTEKGKDVELRCDPISGHTALYWYRQSLGQGLEFLIYFQGNSAPDKSGLPSDRFSAERTGGSVSTLTIQRTQQEDSAVYLCASNLALASKEQFFGPGTRLTVL.

This clonotype was observed many times. The chain combines TRBV12-3 or TRBV12-4 with TRBJ1-2, with D possibly being TRBD1 (5 bases). V lost 5 bases to trimming and J lost 8 bases, with 18 bases between them. CDR3 length: 14 residues. The CDR3 bases are TGTGCCAGCAGTCAGGGTCGTGGCCTAGGGGGCTACACCTTC. It specifies CASSQGRGLGGYTF.

The table lists this clonotype with many counts. V gene TRBV6-1 combines with J gene TRBJ1-2; D ambiguous. The germline V gene has CDR1 MNHNS and CDR2 SASEGT. This CDR3 has 15 residues. Trimming removed 3 bases at V and 4 bases at J, with 15 bases between. Here the CDR3 reads CASSDSPPSAYGYTF. DNA of the CDR3: TGTGCCAGCAGTGACTCTCCCCCCTCAGCCTATGGCTACACCTTC.

This clonotype was seen many times. The chain recombines TRBV18 with TRBJ2-1; 9 nucleotides agree with TRBD1. This CDR3 is 16 amino acids long. Trimming removed 0 bases from V and 7 bases from J; junction bases left unmatched: 7. CDR1 KGHSH and CDR2 LQKENI come from the germline V gene. The CDR3 spells CASSPPTGQGGNEQFF. CDR3 sequence (DNA): TGTGCCAGCTCACCACCTACGGGACAGGGTGGGAATGAGCAGTTCTTC.

The genes are TRBV19 and TRBJ1-3; D ambiguous. CDR3 length equals 15 residues. The germline V gene has CDR1 LNHDA and CDR2 SQIVND (reference sequence). The V and J ends lost 7 bases and 3 bases respectively, with 16 bases between them. The CDR3 nucleotides read TGTGCCAGTACTCCGGTGGTGGCACTTGGAAACACCATATATTTT. This gives the protein CASTPVVALGNTIYF.

This clonotype was picked up many times. The DNA for the CDR3 is TGCGCCAGCAGCTTGTTAGGGATGCGTCAACAGGTCCCCAGATCCTACGAGCAGTACTTC. Protein: CASSLLGMRQQVPRSYEQYF. The chain uses TRBV5-1 and TRBJ2-7, with D tentatively TRBD1 (5 bases). CDR1 and CDR2 (germline): SGHRS, YFSETQ. This CDR3 region has 20 residues. Trimming left V 1 base short and J 1 base short, with 27 bases between.

This clonotype was counted ten times or more. The chain combines TRBV14 with TRBJ2-7; 7 bases are shared with TRBD2. V gave up 5 bases and J gave up 6 bases; unmatched junction bases: 7. In germline, CDR1 is SGHDN, CDR2 FVKESK. The CDR3 runs 13 residues. CDR3 protein: CASSYLTSIEQYF. CDR3 sequence (DNA): TGTGCCAGCAGCTATTTGACTAGCATCGAGCAGTACTTC.

This clonotype was observed many times. This sequence joins TRBV18 and TRBJ2-1; 10 bases line up with TRBD1. V dropped 2 bases and J dropped 3; count of bases not matched to a gene: 1. The V gene's germline CDR1 is KGHSH and CDR2 LQKENI. The CDR3 sequence is 15 residues long. CDR3: CASSPGQGDYNEQFF. In DNA, the CDR3 is TGTGCCAGCTCACCAGGACAGGGGGACTACAATGAGCAGTTCTTC.

V usage is TRBV20-1 and J usage is TRBJ2-6; D uncertain. This CDR3 has 15 residues. V lost 3 bases and J 0 bases, leaving 9 bases between the germline ends. Germline CDR1 DFQATT, CDR2 SNEGSKA (reference sequence). CDR3 protein: CSASVPFSGANVLTF. The CDR3 DNA follows: TGCAGTGCTAGTGTGCCCTTCTCTGGGGCCAACGTCCTGACTTTC.

V usage is TRBV14 and J usage is TRBJ2-1, with D perhaps TRBD1 (7 bases). The ends were cut back, 0 bases at V and 4 bases at J, with 10 bases in the middle. Germline V gene lookup returns CDR1 SGHDN and CDR2 FVKESK. There are 15 residues in the CDR3. The chain's CDR3 is CASSQDRGRYNEQFF. The CDR3 nucleotides are TGTGCCAGCAGCCAAGACAGGGGGAGGTACAATGAGCAGTTCTTC.

This clonotype was counted only a few times. The V call is TRBV4-1, the J call TRBJ2-7; D unclear. The V and J ends lost 0 bases and 0 bases respectively, with 9 bases between them. In germline, CDR1 is MGHRA, CDR2 YSYEKL. The CDR3 is 15 residues long. CDR3 protein: CASSQELVNSYEQYF. The CDR3, as DNA: TGCGCCAGCAGCCAAGAATTAGTCAACTCCTACGAGCAGTACTTC.

The rearrangement links TRBV11-2 to TRBJ2-1; 8 bases map to TRBD2. V was pared by 6 bases and J by 8 bases, with 9 bases of the junction left unmatched. Germline-derived CDR1 and CDR2 are SGHAT and FQNNGV. The CDR3 runs to 14 residues. Written as DNA, the CDR3 is TGTGCCAGCAGATCCGGACTAGCTCTAGATGAGCAGTTCTTC. This encodes CASRSGLALDEQFF.

At least ten counts were recorded for this clonotype. This chain links TRBV27 with TRBJ1-2, with 7 bases fitting TRBD1. The V gene end was trimmed by 6 bases and the J gene end by 6 bases; junction bases not matched to a gene: 7. CDR3 length: 13 amino acids. Germline-derived CDR1 and CDR2 are MNHEY and SMNVEV (reference sequence). CDR3 nucleotides: TGTGCCAGCAGCGACGGGACAGCTCATGGCTACACCTTC. Its protein product is CASSDGTAHGYTF.

This clonotype was detected ten times or more. The rearrangement joins TRBV20-1 to TRBJ2-7; D gene uncertain. Germline-derived CDR1 and CDR2 are DFQATT and SNEGSKA (reference sequence). V lost 6 bases, J lost 1 base, and 10 bases lay in between. This CDR3 spans 12 amino acids. CDR3 region: CSAGLISYEQYF. CDR3 bases: TGCAGTGCCGGGCTGATATCCTACGAGCAGTACTTC.

At least ten counts were recorded for this clonotype. The chain links TRBV6-1 to TRBJ2-1; 10 bases are a match to TRBD1. Germline trimming cut 3 bases from V and 5 bases from J; bases unmatched to any gene: 4. Germline V gene sequence: CDR1 MNHNS, CDR2 SASEGT. The CDR3 is made up of 15 amino acids. In DNA form, the CDR3 reads TGTGCCAGCAGTGACCGACAGGGGGCCAACAATGAGCAGTTCTTC. As protein: CASSDRQGANNEQFF.

This clonotype was seen ten or more times. The chain employs TRBV28 and TRBJ1-5; D possibly corresponds to TRBD1 (5 bases). Germline CDR1 is MDHEN and CDR2 is SYDVKM. Trimming left V 2 bases short and J 7 bases short, with 15 bases between. The CDR3 is 15 residues long. The CDR3 nucleotides are TGTGCCAGCAGTTTACTCGTTCAGGGTGGACAGCCCCAGCATTTT. This gives the protein CASSLLVQGGQPQHF.

This clonotype was found many times. V gene TRBV7-9 combines with J gene TRBJ2-5; D possibly corresponds to TRBD1 (6 bases). Germline V gene sequence: CDR1 SEHNR, CDR2 FQNEAQ (reference sequence). The CDR3 extends over 14 amino acids. With 4 bases removed from V and 5 bases from J, the gap between germline ends came to 14 bases. The CDR3 DNA sequence: TGTGCCAGCAGCTCCAGGGGAGTGTGGGAGACCCAGTACTTC. This codes for CASSSRGVWETQYF.

Many counts were recorded for this clonotype. The V gene is TRBV9, the J gene TRBJ2-7; D is perhaps TRBD1 (6 bases). V shed 0 bases and J shed 2 bases, with 12 bases lying between them. Germline CDR1 reads SGDLS; CDR2 reads YYNGEE. The length of the CDR3 is 15 residues. In DNA form, the CDR3 reads TGTGCCAGCAGCGTAGGAGGGACACCTACCTACGAGCAGTACTTC. This translates into CASSVGGTPTYEQYF.

The chain recombines TRBV7-9 with TRBJ2-5, with 7 bases fitting TRBD2. The V segment lost 5 bases and the J segment 3 bases; nucleotides outside the gene matches: 9. The CDR3 runs to 15 residues. Per the germline V gene, CDR1 is SEHNR and CDR2 is FQNEAQ (reference sequence). CDR3 nucleotide sequence: TGTGCCAGCAGCGTATCGGGGAGGGGCGAAGAGACCCAGTACTTC. Amino acids: CASSVSGRGEETQYF.